This entry is about one T cell receptor (beta chain). Its antigen is unidentified. Sequencing involved patients with CD8+CD57+ cell expansion previously shown by flow cytometry. TCR beta VDJ combinations and CDR3 sequences were profiled from genomic DNA. TCRdb analysed the reads with MiXCR anew, one entry per CDR3 protein. The data contain roughly 170,000 distinct CDR3 sequences, around 50% of them singletons. The sample originates from a study of CD8+CD57+ T cells in acquired aplastic anemia. There are 14 residues in the CDR3. V was cut by 2 bases and J by 0 bases, with 8 bases left in between. Germline loops: CDR1 DFQATT, CDR2 SNEGSKA (reference sequence). Broader study findings: Shared by patients and controls, 25 to 30 CD8+ CDR3s were abundant in patients.

This rearrangement joins TRBV20-1 to TRBJ2-1; D is undetermined. Sequenced sample: sorted CD4+, CD8+, or CD8+CD57+ T cells (not recorded which) from PBMCs. The receptor was derived from a human donor with aplastic anemia. Here the CDR3 reads CSARRVPSYNEQFF. CDR3 nucleotide sequence: TGCAGTGCTAGAAGGGTCCCCTCCTACAATGAGCAGTTCTTC.